A single sample is the source of the 18 T cell receptor beta chains below, sequenced in a study of T cells in Graves' hyperthyroidism and ophthalmopathy. Amplification targeted TCR beta CDR3 regions from RNA transcripts. HTBI primers were employed in a first-round RT-PCR of the TCR CDR3. TCRdb called the multiplex PCR reads again in MiXCR, with one record for every CDR3 protein. In the table there are 700,000 to 950,000 distinct CDR3 sequences, about a third of which are singletons. The sample taken for sequencing was blood. These receptors came from a woman aged 40 to 55 with Graves' hyperthyroidism.

Only a few counts were recorded for this clonotype. The CDR3 bases are TGTGCCAGCAGCCCAACCCTCAGGGGCGGGGAGCAGTACTTC. Its protein is CASSPTLRGGEQYF. The V call is TRBV7-2, the J call TRBJ2-7; a weak D match, TRBD1 (6 bases). The CDR3 sequence is 14 residues long. Germline CDR1 SGHTA, CDR2 FQGNSA. Between the trimmed V and J ends, which lost 5 bases and 7 bases, there was a span of 18 bases.

The chain carries TRBV6-1 and TRBJ1-3, with a weak D call TRBD1 (6 bases). The ends were cut back, 7 bases at V and 0 bases at J, with 19 bases in the middle. This CDR3 is 17 amino acids long. Germline values: CDR1 MNHNS, CDR2 SASEGT. CDR3 amino acids: CASIGRTAALSGNTIYF. DNA for the CDR3: TGTGCCAGCATCGGCCGGACAGCCGCTCTCTCTGGAAACACCATATATTTT.

The chain has TRBV6-5 and TRBJ2-2; 7 nucleotides line up with TRBD2. The CDR3 runs 18 residues. V gave up 2 bases and J gave up 1 base; unmatched junction bases: 10. Per the germline V gene, CDR1 is MNHEY and CDR2 is SVGAGI. CDR3 region: CASSYALGGGENTGELFF. CDR3 coding DNA: TGTGCCAGCAGTTACGCGTTGGGTGGGGGGGAGAACACCGGGGAGCTGTTTTTT.

In its sample, this clonotype was seen once. This likely comes from a read error, as the CDR3 has no conserved phenylalanine or tryptophan at its end. This chain joins TRBV5-1 and TRBJ1-1; 9 positions match TRBD1. The CDR3 covers 15 residues. The J segment lost 1 base and the V segment lost 4 bases, leaving 5 bases of the junction unmatched. Germline CDR1 SGHRS, CDR2 YFSETQ. The CDR3 loop is CASSEWTGANTEAFL. The CDR3 bases are TGCGCCAGCAGCGAGTGGACAGGGGCGAACACTGAAGCTTTCCTT.

The genes are TRBV6-6 and TRBJ2-7, with D unresolved. With 0 bases removed from V and 1 base from J, the gap between germline ends came to 7 bases. CDR1 MNHNY and CDR2 SVGAGI come from the germline V gene (reference sequence). The CDR3 runs to 14 residues. Here the CDR3 DNA reads TGTGCCAGCAGTTACTCGAGCAGGTCCTACGAGCAGTACTTC. It specifies CASSYSSRSYEQYF.

This clonotype was observed at least ten times. The chain is built from TRBV11-3 and TRBJ2-7; 8 positions match TRBD1. This CDR3 comprises 15 residues. Losses at the gene ends were 5 bases for V and 4 bases for J; bases not matched to a gene: 10. Germline assignment: CDR1 SGHNT and CDR2 YENEEA. As DNA, the CDR3 is TGTGCCAGCAGCCAAAGGACAGGGAAACCGTACGAGCAGTACTTC. The encoded protein is CASSQRTGKPYEQYF.

This clonotype has more than one count but fewer than ten. The J gene is TRBJ2-7, the V gene TRBV29-1; no reliable D call. The germline V gene has CDR1 SQVTM and CDR2 ANQGSEA. Trimming removed 8 bases at V and 1 base at J, with 9 bases between. The CDR3 length is 11 residues. The CDR3 DNA is TGCAGCCTACTAAAATCCTACGAGCAGTACTTC. It codes for CSLLKSYEQYF.

This clonotype was recorded at least ten times. V gene TRBV7-2 combines with J gene TRBJ2-5, with D perhaps TRBD1 or TRBD2 (6 bases each). Trimming left V 5 bases short and J 7 bases short, with 17 bases between. Per the germline V gene, CDR1 is SGHTA and CDR2 is FQGNSA. The length of the CDR3 is 14 residues. CDR3 protein: CASSPRTVGGTQYF. Written as DNA, the CDR3 is TGTGCCAGCAGCCCCCGGACAGTGGGGGGGACCCAGTACTTC.

This sequence joins TRBV12-5 and TRBJ2-6; no definite D call. The CDR3 has 17 amino acids. Germline values: CDR1 LGHNT, CDR2 FRNRAP. V lost 1 base and J 0 bases, leaving 10 bases between the germline ends. Here the CDR3 DNA reads TGTGCTAGTGGTTTGGCATTTAGGATCTCTGGGGCCAACGTCCTGACTTTC. Its protein product is CASGLAFRISGANVLTF.

The chain employs TRBV6-1 and TRBJ1-5, with D possibly matching TRBD1 (5 bases). Per the germline V gene, CDR1 is MNHNS and CDR2 is SASEGT. V lost 6 bases and J lost 4, with 22 bases in between. CDR3 length: 17 amino acids. The CDR3 sequence: CASSHMNGREINQPQHF. DNA of the CDR3: TGTGCCAGCAGCCACATGAACGGCAGGGAGATAAATCAGCCCCAGCATTTT.

This clonotype was seen many times. The chain recombines TRBV7-9 with TRBJ2-2; D may match TRBD1 or TRBD2 (5 bases each). The CDR3 extends over 13 amino acids. V was cut by 6 bases and J by 5 bases, with 10 bases left in between. CDR1 and CDR2 from the germline V gene are SEHNR and FQNEAQ (reference sequence). CDR3 loop: CASSPRGTGELFF. Written as DNA, the CDR3 is TGTGCCAGCAGTCCGAGGGGTACCGGGGAGCTGTTTTTT.

This clonotype was observed at least ten times. The chain couples TRBV12-3 or TRBV12-4 to TRBJ1-2; D is perhaps TRBD1 (5 bases). The V gene lost 5 bases and the J gene lost 8 bases, with 27 bases spanning the gap. The CDR3 runs 17 residues. The DNA for the CDR3 is TGTGCCAGCAGTCCTCCTGCTGAGGCTACCCGCAGGGAAGGCTACACCTTC. Translated: CASSPPAEATRREGYTF.

Notes on this clonotype: As the CDR3 is not closed by the conserved phenylalanine or tryptophan, this likely results from a read error. This sequence joins TRBV2 and TRBJ1-4; D not certain. This CDR3 is built from 14 residues. The V end was cut by 1 base, the J end by 8 bases, with 11 bases between. The germline V gene has CDR1 SNHLY and CDR2 FYNNEI. The CDR3 DNA sequence: TGTGCCAGCAGTGAAGGGCAGGAGAAAGAAAAACTGTTTCTT. Translation: CASSEGQEKEKLFL.

V is TRBV4-1 and J is TRBJ1-6; D is unclear. CDR3 length equals 12 residues. Trimming stripped 2 bases from V and 18 bases from J, with 14 bases between. Germline CDR1 MGHRA, CDR2 YSYEKL. This CDR3 is CASSQTGEGPHF. CDR3 nucleotides: TGCGCCAGCAGCCAAACGGGTGAGGGCCCCCACTTT.

This clonotype has a handful of counts. The rearrangement joins TRBV7-9 to TRBJ2-5; 9 bases map to TRBD1. Germline CDR1 SEHNR, CDR2 FQNEAQ (reference sequence). The CDR3 consists of 14 residues. Losses at the gene ends were 5 bases for V and 5 bases for J; bases not matched to a gene: 6. The CDR3 DNA is TGTGCCAGCAGCCCCCGGGGGACAGGGGAGACCCAGTACTTC. It encodes CASSPRGTGETQYF.

This clonotype came up many times. V gene TRBV19 combines with J gene TRBJ2-6; tentative D call: TRBD1 (6 bases). This CDR3 is 15 amino acids long. Trimming cost V 3 bases and J 4 bases, with 10 bases left between them. Germline V gene data show CDR1 as LNHDA and CDR2 as SQIVND (reference sequence). The CDR3 region has the DNA TGTGCCAGTAGTATGGGGGCGAGCGGGGCCAACGTCCTGACTTTC. It specifies CASSMGASGANVLTF. The entire variable domain, with the rest obtained from reference TRBV19 and TRBJ2-6, is as follows: DGGITQSPKYLFRKEGQNVTLSCEQNLNHDAMYWYRQDPGQGLRLIYYSQIVNDFQKGDIAEGYSVSREKKESFPLTVTSAQKNPTAFYLCASSMGASGANVLTFGAGSRLTVL.

On this clonotype: A much larger clone lies one base from this, so it may be a read error. The chain employs TRBV11-2 and TRBJ2-7; unclear D gene. The CDR3 is made up of 15 amino acids. CDR1 is SGHAT and CDR2 is FQNNGV in the germline V gene. The CDR3 DNA reads TGTGCCAGCAGCTCCTTAGGGCATCTTAGTTACGAGCTGTACTTC. As protein: CASSSLGHLSYELYF.

This clonotype was detected ten times or more. This chain uses TRBV11-2 with TRBJ1-2; D is ambiguous. CDR1 is SGHAT and CDR2 is FQNNGV in the germline V gene. The V and J ends lost 8 bases and 2 bases respectively, with 6 bases between them. The CDR3 has 11 amino acids. The CDR3 DNA follows: TGTGCCAGCTCACAGAACTATGGCTACACCTTC. It encodes CASSQNYGYTF. The variable domain in full, completed from reference TRBV11-2 and TRBJ1-2, reads EAGVAQSPRYKIIEKRQSVAFWCNPISGHATLYWYQQILGQGPKLLIQFQNNGVVDDSQLPKDRFSAERLKGVDSTLKIQPAKLEDSAVYLCASSQNYGYTFGSGTRLTVV.